This T cell receptor (beta chain) is from a study of blood T cell repertoires in COVID-19 (TCRdb year 2020). Background for the entire study: Collaborator samples came from the United States, Italy and Spain and covered acute and convalescent phases of COVID-19. Where HLA class I and class II types were available, the types were taken from metadata supplied by the sample provider, not from assay-based typing. Subjects who had been exposed to COVID-19, were actively infected with it, or had recovered from it provided the deeply sampled blood TCRbeta repertoires that made up the dataset. The prospective study material was composed of cDNA or gDNA derived from T cells, B-cell-depleted T cells, or PBMCs. The samples were drawn from two sources: the first 160 participants of the ongoing ImmuneRACE study, and fewer than 1,500 subjects contributed by 6 global collaborators. The sample metadata nearly always contained a de-identified subject ID, COVID-19 status, age in years and sex. The repertoires were released in a freely available public database meant as a resource for research on the immune response to SARS-CoV-2. Beyond this particular receptor, the publication reports: The amount of clinical and demographic metadata varied by source and participant and was provided uncurated.

TCRbeta CDR3 regions were amplified from genomic DNA by means of the immunoSEQ Assay, a bias-controlled multiplex PCR. In the original analysis: The number of nucleated cells in each sample was estimated from the amplification of reference gene primers within the assay. Sequence reads were collapsed and filtered to measure the absolute abundance of every unique TCRbeta CDR3 rearrangement. For each sample, productive Simpson clonality was calculated by taking the square root of Simpson's diversity index across productive rearrangements. What TCRdb holds here is the immuneACCESS table cut down to in-frame rearrangements. Part of the clones is not present; checked against another copy, under half of the missing clones reflect an unresolved V gene, and the others are unexplained. V, J and clone size reflect that table, while D and trimming were determined from the DNA. For this sample there are more than 200,000 clones; around 84% appear just once. More than 9% of the sample goes to the ten largest clones.

This clone was seen a handful of times. Its antigen has not been determined. No base-level quality is on record; no much larger clone is a single base apart. One collaborating source in Seattle enrolled patients while the patients were actively infected and followed the patients over time throughout the course of disease. Collaborating institutions collected whole blood in K2EDTA tubes following their own protocols. Collaborator samples were shipped for TCRbeta analysis as frozen whole blood, isolated PBMCs, or DNA extracted from either sample type. Including the terminal cysteine and phenylalanine, the CDR3 comprises 15 residues. Just CDR3 DNA is preserved here, 45 bases in frame from base 1. V and J lose 5 bases and 1 base, and a span of 13 bases separates them. CDR1 and CDR2 are read off the germline V gene as SGHRS and YFSETQ.

The sequenced material came from peripheral blood. The sequence is built from TRBV5-1 and TRBJ1-3, with no confidently assigned D gene. This sequence originates from an elderly woman with COVID-19, enrolled during active disease. This receptor has the CDR3 CASSSTGGSGNTIYF. The DNA sequence follows: TGCGCCAGCAGTTCTACCGGCGGTTCTGGAAACACCATATATTTT.